This TCR beta chain comes out of a study of T cell repertoires in cytomegalovirus infection. General study results and limits: HLA-C-restricted CMV-specific TCR beta clonotypes prevailed in the ex vivo response.

TCRdb reprocessed the reads with MiXCR, giving one entry per CDR3 protein. Of over 95,000 distinct CDR3 sequences listed, 30% to 35% are singletons. To note about this clonotype: Its specificity is not known.

This CDR3 has 14 amino acids. V gave up 2 bases and J gave up 13 bases; unmatched junction bases: 11. Germline CDR1 and CDR2: MNHEY and SMNVEV (reference sequence). This receptor was identified in a human donor in good health (CMV status not recorded). Some clones in this sample may be carry-over from other donors' samples. Sequenced material: CD8+ T cells from cultured PBMCs, taken from culture after CMV antigen stimulation. The chain employs TRBV27 and TRBJ2-3; 8 bases map to TRBD2. The CDR3 loop reads CASSLAGGPRFEYF. The CDR3 DNA reads as TGTGCCAGCAGTTTAGCGGGGGGTCCCCGCTTCGAGTATTTT.